Shown below are 28 T cell receptor beta chains from a single sample sequenced in a study of control samples from healthy donors and cancer patients. The assay was immunoSEQ multiplex PCR, and TCRdb's table has in-frame clones only and misses some. Seen here are under 450,000 clones, 80% to 95% observed once, and the top ten hold approximately 6.3%. Sequencing was performed on PBMCs. All receptors derive from a man in his forties with head and neck cancer.

This rearrangement joins TRBV28 to TRBJ2-1; D may be TRBD1 (5 bases). The V gene lost 2 bases and the J gene lost 2 bases, with 7 bases spanning the gap. The germline V gene encodes CDR1 MDHEN and CDR2 SYDVKM. This CDR3 spans 14 amino acids. CDR3 region: CASSLQGAYNEQFF. The CDR3 DNA reads TGTGCCAGCAGTTTACAGGGCGCCTACAATGAGCAGTTCTTC.

The chain links TRBV24-1 to TRBJ1-2; possibly TRBD1 for D (5 bases). Germline CDR1 and CDR2: KGHDR and SFDVKD. The CDR3 runs to 16 residues. Trimming took off 3 bases at V and 5 bases at J, with 18 bases between the two ends. The CDR3 loop reads CATSDSFSGYTYGYTF. CDR3 nucleotides: TGTGCCACCAGTGATAGTTTCTCAGGGTATACTTATGGCTACACCTTC.

The chain employs TRBV24-1 and TRBJ1-1; unclear D gene. The germline V and J ends were trimmed by 8 bases and 0 bases, with 6 bases remaining between them. CDR3 length: 12 amino acids. Germline V lookup: CDR1 KGHDR, CDR2 SFDVKD. The DNA for the CDR3 is TGTGCCACCATCAGGATGAACACTGAAGCTTTCTTT. Protein product: CATIRMNTEAFF.

The genes are TRBV27 and TRBJ2-2; 11 positions match TRBD2. The CDR3 sequence is 16 residues long. The germline V gene has CDR1 MNHEY and CDR2 SMNVEV (reference sequence). J gave up 0 bases and V 3 bases, and 0 bases lay outside the gene matches. The CDR3 loop is CASSLGLAANTGELFF. The CDR3 DNA follows: TGTGCCAGCAGTTTGGGACTAGCGGCGAACACCGGGGAGCTGTTTTTT.

The genes are TRBV5-4 and TRBJ1-1; D call uncertain. The CDR3 runs 13 residues. V dropped 5 bases and J dropped 0 bases, with 8 bases sitting between them. The V gene's germline CDR1 is SGHNT and CDR2 YYREEE (reference sequence). CDR3 sequence reads: CASRLHMNTEAFF. CDR3 in DNA: TGTGCCAGCAGGCTTCACATGAACACTGAAGCTTTCTTT.

The chain couples TRBV6-4 to TRBJ1-2, with D unresolved. The germline CDR1 and CDR2 sequences are MRHNA and SNTAGT. The CDR3 totals 16 residues. Trimming took off 0 bases at V and 8 bases at J, with 19 bases between the two ends. CDR3 region: CASSDSFRATPRGYTF. CDR3 in DNA: TGTGCCAGCAGTGACTCGTTCCGAGCTACCCCTAGAGGCTACACCTTC.

The CDR3 DNA reads as TGTGCCAGCAGTTCTTACCGGGTCACTGAAGCTTTCTTT. This encodes CASSSYRVTEAFF. V usage is TRBV2 and J usage is TRBJ1-1, with D unclear. Germline CDR1 and CDR2: SNHLY and FYNNEI. This CDR3 region has 13 residues. The germline V and J ends were trimmed by 5 bases and 4 bases, with 11 bases remaining between them.

This chain joins TRBV29-1 and TRBJ1-1; D unresolved. V lost 6 bases to trimming and J lost 5 bases, with 13 bases between them. Germline values: CDR1 SQVTM, CDR2 ANQGSEA. The length of the CDR3 is 12 residues. Written as DNA, the CDR3 is TGCAGCGTATCGGAGGTGTTGACTGAAGCTTTCTTT. Translation gives CSVSEVLTEAFF.

This clone was recorded only once. The CDR3, as DNA: TGCGCCAGCAGCCAAGATGCAGGGAGAACCTACGAGCAGTACTTC. It codes for CASSQDAGRTYEQYF. The chain joins TRBV4-3 to TRBJ2-7; possibly TRBD1 or TRBD2 for D (5 bases each). The CDR3 sequence is 15 residues long. The ends were cut back, 0 bases at V and 2 bases at J, with 11 bases in the middle. The germline V gene has CDR1 LGHNA and CDR2 YSLEER.

V gene TRBV5-4 combines with J gene TRBJ2-5; D not resolved. Trimming removed 0 bases at V and 2 bases at J, with 5 bases between. Germline lookup yields CDR1 SGHNT and CDR2 YYREEE (reference sequence). This CDR3 spans 13 amino acids. CDR3 region: CASSLEQQETQYF. CDR3 bases: TGTGCCAGCAGCTTGGAACAGCAAGAGACCCAGTACTTC.

The chain employs TRBV27 and TRBJ2-7; 8 nucleotides match TRBD2. The CDR3 runs to 14 residues. The trim removed 6 bases at V and 2 bases at J, leaving 6 bases unmatched. CDR1 is MNHEY, CDR2 SMNVEV, per germline (reference sequence). The CDR3 loop is CASRPTSATYEQYF. CDR3 sequence (DNA): TGTGCCAGCAGGCCGACTAGCGCAACCTACGAGCAGTACTTC.

The V and J genes are TRBV13 and TRBJ2-7; D unclear. V dropped 8 bases and J dropped 2 bases, with 7 bases sitting between them. Germline CDR1 and CDR2: PRHDT and FYEKMQ (reference sequence). CDR3 length: 11 amino acids. CDR3 sequence (DNA): TGTGCCAGCTTCGTACCCTACGAGCAGTACTTC. It encodes CASFVPYEQYF.

The chain uses TRBV7-2 and TRBJ2-7; D is tentatively TRBD1 or TRBD2 (5 bases each). Germline loops: CDR1 SGHTA, CDR2 FQGNSA. With 5 bases removed from V and 6 bases from J, the gap between germline ends came to 14 bases. The CDR3 extends over 13 amino acids. In DNA form, the CDR3 reads TGTGCCAGCAGCCCCGGGACGGCCGCCGAGCAGTACTTC. This sequence encodes CASSPGTAAEQYF.

This chain uses TRBV9 with TRBJ2-3; 12 bases line up with TRBD2. The CDR3 sequence is 16 residues long. Germline loops: CDR1 SGDLS, CDR2 YYNGEE. V lost 4 bases and J lost 0; bases outside the gene matches: 3. The CDR3 spells CASSPSGGASTDTQYF. CDR3 DNA sequence: TGTGCCAGCAGCCCTAGCGGGGGGGCTAGCACAGATACGCAGTATTTT.

This clone was observed a single time. The chain links TRBV18 to TRBJ1-6; tentative D call: TRBD1 (6 bases). CDR1 is KGHSH, CDR2 LQKENI, per germline. Deletions cut 3 bases from V and 9 bases from J, with 12 bases between. The CDR3 sequence is 14 residues long. CDR3 amino acids: CASSPGSRGSPLHF. The CDR3 coding sequence is TGTGCCAGCTCACCGGGTTCCAGGGGTTCACCCCTCCACTTT.

The chain joins TRBV28 to TRBJ1-5; D unresolved. The V end lost 5 bases, the J end lost 1 base, and 12 bases lay between the germline ends. Germline V CDR1 and CDR2: MDHEN, SYDVKM. The CDR3 sequence is 15 residues long. This CDR3 reads CASSRLDGSNQPQHF. DNA for the CDR3: TGTGCCAGCAGTCGACTCGACGGGAGCAATCAGCCCCAGCATTTT.

The chain has TRBV28 and TRBJ2-5; the D call may be TRBD1 or TRBD2 (5 bases each). Between the trimmed V and J ends, which lost 5 bases and 2 bases, there was a span of 15 bases. The CDR3 is made up of 15 amino acids. Germline CDR1 and CDR2: MDHEN and SYDVKM. As DNA, the CDR3 is TGTGCCAGCAGTCCTCCTCCGGGGCTACAAGAGACCCAGTACTTC. It encodes CASSPPPGLQETQYF. The full variable domain, completed using reference TRBV28 and TRBJ2-5, is DVKVTQSSRYLVKRTGEKVFLECVQDMDHENMFWYRQDPGLGLRLIYFSYDVKMKEKGDIPEGYSVSREKKERFSLILESASTNQTSMYLCASSPPPGLQETQYFGPGTRLLVL.

V is TRBV28 and J is TRBJ2-1; D remains unclear. CDR3 length equals 15 residues. Germline CDR1 reads MDHEN; CDR2 reads SYDVKM. V was cut by 5 bases and J by 0 bases, with 11 bases left in between. CDR3 nucleotide sequence: TGTGCCAGCAGTCCCAACTATAGCTCCTACAATGAGCAGTTCTTC. Translating gives CASSPNYSSYNEQFF.

As for this clone: The same CDR3 also results from other DNA sequences found in this sample. The rearrangement links TRBV5-1 to TRBJ2-3; TRBD2 agrees at 8 bases. This CDR3 is 15 amino acids long. With 0 bases clipped from V and 0 bases from J, the junction kept 0 bases outside the gene matches. Germline CDR1 and CDR2: SGHRS and YFSETQ. DNA for the CDR3: TGCGCCAGCAGCTTGGCGGGGGGGAGCACAGATACGCAGTATTTT. Translating it yields CASSLAGGSTDTQYF.

V gene TRBV7-2 combines with J gene TRBJ2-1; D may be TRBD1 or TRBD2 (5 bases each). The CDR3 runs 13 residues. Germline-derived CDR1 and CDR2 are SGHTA and FQGNSA. Trimming stripped 4 bases from V and 10 bases from J, with 14 bases between. The CDR3 reads CASSSYGGWEQFF. In DNA form, the CDR3 reads TGTGCCAGCAGCTCTTATGGGGGATGGGAGCAGTTCTTC.

The chain combines TRBV6-4 with TRBJ2-1, with 7 bases identical to TRBD1. The junction had 9 bases not matched to a gene; V was cut back by 2 bases and J by 5 bases. CDR1 MRHNA and CDR2 SNTAGT come from the germline V gene. The CDR3 contains 16 residues. The CDR3 loop reads CASSDPGAGGDNEQFF. The CDR3 DNA is TGTGCCAGCAGTGACCCTGGGGCAGGGGGTGACAATGAGCAGTTCTTC.

V is TRBV19 and J is TRBJ1-5, with D tentatively TRBD1 (5 bases). CDR1 and CDR2 from the germline V gene are LNHDA and SQIVND (reference sequence). The CDR3 covers 13 residues. Trimming cost V 5 bases and J 6 bases, with 11 bases left between them. Here the CDR3 reads CASSRGYGQPQHF. CDR3 DNA: TGTGCCAGTAGTCGGGGGTATGGTCAGCCCCAGCATTTT.

The rearrangement links TRBV5-1 to TRBJ1-5, with TRBD1 matching 10 bases. The V and J ends lost 6 bases and 6 bases, in that order; junction bases with no gene match: 9. The CDR3 extends over 15 amino acids. Germline V lookup: CDR1 SGHRS, CDR2 YFSETQ. CDR3: CASNEGTGESQPQHF. Written as DNA, the CDR3 is TGCGCCAGCAACGAGGGGACAGGGGAAAGTCAGCCCCAGCATTTT.

The genes are TRBV28 and TRBJ2-1, with 8 bases aligning to TRBD1. Trimming cost V 6 bases and J 9 bases; bases outside gene matches: 10. This CDR3 comprises 14 residues. The germline gives CDR1 MDHEN, CDR2 SYDVKM. The CDR3 region is CASSPGTGLAEQFF. CDR3 DNA sequence: TGTGCCAGCAGCCCCGGGACAGGTTTAGCTGAGCAGTTCTTC.

CDR3 sequence reads: CASSLGQGAGELFF. DNA for the CDR3: TGCGCCAGCAGCTTGGGGCAGGGGGCCGGGGAGCTGTTTTTT. This chain links TRBV5-1 with TRBJ2-2, with 7 positions matching TRBD1. The length of the CDR3 is 14 residues. Losses at the gene ends were 0 bases for V and 6 bases for J; bases not matched to a gene: 2. Per germline, CDR1 SGHRS and CDR2 YFSETQ.

This rearrangement joins TRBV27 to TRBJ1-5; perhaps TRBD1 as D (5 bases). Germline V gene data show CDR1 as MNHEY and CDR2 as SMNVEV (reference sequence). Trimming pared 3 bases from V and 6 bases from J, leaving 9 bases between. This CDR3 has 13 amino acids. The chain's CDR3 is CASSFRDGQPQHF. Here the CDR3 DNA reads TGTGCCAGCAGTTTCCGGGACGGTCAGCCCCAGCATTTT.

This chain joins TRBV5-6 and TRBJ2-1; 15 bases agree with TRBD2. This CDR3 is built from 17 residues. Germline V gives CDR1 SGHDT, CDR2 YYEEEE. The V segment lost 5 bases and the J segment 2 bases; nucleotides outside the gene matches: 5. In nucleotides, the CDR3 is TGTGCCAGCAGAGACGGACTAGCGGGGGGGCCCTACAATGAGCAGTTCTTC. It translates to CASRDGLAGGPYNEQFF.

This rearrangement joins TRBV7-8 to TRBJ1-2, with 7 bases identical to TRBD1. J was trimmed by 3 bases and V by 5 bases; bases with no gene match: 6. CDR1 and CDR2 (germline): SGHVS, FQNEAQ. The CDR3 loop spans 14 amino acids. CDR3 loop: CASSEGTADYGYTF. CDR3 DNA sequence: TGTGCCAGCAGCGAAGGGACAGCGGACTATGGCTACACCTTC.